The rows below give T cell receptor beta chains drawn from one sample of a study of regulatory T cells in long-lasting Graves disease. TCRdb redid the calling of the multiplex PCR reads with MiXCR, one entry per CDR3 protein. This table holds about 440,000 distinct CDR3 sequences, 16% found once. These data were also filed under a second study, of T cells in Graves' hyperthyroidism and ophthalmopathy.

The starting material was peripheral blood mononuclear cells (PBMCs), obtained at new diagnosis, from a patient treated with antithyroid drugs. The source of these receptors is a young woman with Graves disease. The CDR3 runs from the conserved cysteine through the conserved F or W. Fields, in order: V gene, J gene, clone size, D gene, CDR3 DNA, CDR3 protein. The D gene is left open where the match is weak. Some rows mark clone size as missing; the rest say once, few, many or name a class of expanded clone.

>TRBV7-6|TRBJ2-2|many|-
TGTGCCAGCAGCAGTCCCTCCGGGGAGCTGTTTTTT
CASSSPSGELFF
>TRBV5-8|TRBJ2-1|few|-
TGTGCCAGCAGCTTGGCCGACTCTTATGAGCAGTTCTTC
CASSLADSYEQFF
>TRBV19|TRBJ2-7|many|TRBD1
TGTGCCAGTAGTAAAACCGGGACAGGGGCTTACGAGCAGTACTTC
CASSKTGTGAYEQYF
>TRBV20-1|TRBJ2-1|many|-
TGCAGTGCCTCGGGACTGGCTAACAATGAGCAGTTCTTC
CSASGLANNEQFF
>TRBV6-1|TRBJ2-4|-|-
TGTGCCAGCAAAGTTGTCGGGAGAGGCGTCATTCAGTACTTC
CASKVVGRGVIQYF
>TRBV20-1|TRBJ1-4|many|TRBD1
TGCAGTGCTACTGGGACAGGGGGGTATGAAAAACTGTTTTTT
CSATGTGGYEKLFF
>TRBV20-1|TRBJ1-2|many|-
TGCAGTGCTAGAGATAGGGGAACAGGGCCTCACTATGGCTACACCTTC
CSARDRGTGPHYGYTF
>TRBV6-1|TRBJ1-1|-|-
TGTGCCAGCAGTGGAGACAGGTTGGGTGAGGCTTTCTTT
CASSGDRLGEAFF
>TRBV10-3|TRBJ2-7|many|-
TGTGCCATCAGTGAGTCAGGAGGACAGACTAACGAGCAGTACTTC
CAISESGGQTNEQYF
>TRBV6-1|TRBJ1-3|-|-
TGTGCCAGCGGCTACCCAAACTCTGGAAACACCATATATTTT
CASGYPNSGNTIYF
>TRBV10-3|TRBJ2-7|few|-
TGTGCCATCAGTGAGTCATGGTATTCTCAATCCTACGAGCAGTACTTC
CAISESWYSQSYEQYF
>TRBV28|TRBJ1-1|few|TRBD1
TGTGCCAGCAGTGCCAACAGGGGGATAACTGAAGCTTTCTTT
CASSANRGITEAFF
>TRBV20-1|TRBJ1-5|many|-
TGCAGTGCTGAGACTAGTTTCTATAGCAATCAGCCCCAGCATTTT
CSAETSFYSNQPQHF
>TRBV12-3/TRBV12-4|TRBJ1-4|many|-
TGTGCCAGCAGTTTAAGAGGGGCATACGAAAAACTGTTTTTT
CASSLRGAYEKLFF
>TRBV7-2|TRBJ2-7|many|-
TGTGCCAGCAGCCCCCGGGAGCAGTACTTC
CASSPREQYF
>TRBV30|TRBJ2-3|many|TRBD2
TGTGCCTGGAGTGCCGCACTGACTAGCCGTTACACAGATACGCAGTATTTT
CAWSAALTSRYTDTQYF
>TRBV6-2/TRBV6-3|TRBJ2-6|-|-
TGTGCCAGCAGTCCCCTGGTTCAGATCTCTGGGGCCAACGTCCTGACTTTC
CASSPLVQISGANVLTF
>TRBV11-2|TRBJ2-7|many|TRBD2
TGTGCCAGCAGTGCCCTAGCGGGAGGCCCTTACGAGCAGTACTTC
CASSALAGGPYEQYF
>TRBV28|TRBJ1-5|many|TRBD1
TGTGCCAGCAGAGGACAGGGAGGTCAGCCCCAGCATTTT
CASRGQGGQPQHF
>TRBV3-1|TRBJ2-2|many|TRBD1
TGTGCCAGCAGCCAGCAGGGGGTCACCGGGGAGCTGTTTTTT
CASSQQGVTGELFF
>TRBV20-1|TRBJ2-7|-|-
TGCAGTGCTGGAGCGGGACAAAACTACGAGCAGTACTTC
CSAGAGQNYEQYF
>TRBV29-1|TRBJ2-2|-|-
TGCAGCGTTGGGGCAGGTCTGGACACCGGGGAGCTGTTTTTT
CSVGAGLDTGELFF
>TRBV9|TRBJ2-2|-|TRBD2
TGTGCCAGCAGCATCCCAAAGAGCGGGGGAAACACCGGGGAGCTGTTTTTT
CASSIPKSGGNTGELFF
>TRBV15|TRBJ2-7|-|-
TGTGCCACCAGCAGAGTCCCGGGAAACGAGCAGTACTTC
CATSRVPGNEQYF
>TRBV12-3/TRBV12-4|TRBJ2-1|-|TRBD1
TGTGCCAGCAGTCGTCTAGCTGGGGACAGCTCCTACAATGAGCAGTTCTTC
CASSRLAGDSSYNEQFF
>TRBV5-5|TRBJ1-2|-|-
TGTGCCAGCAGCTTGGATCCGCAGATTAACTATGGCTACACCTTC
CASSLDPQINYGYTF
>TRBV6-4|TRBJ2-2|many|-
TGTGCCAGCAGTGCGTCAGCGGGGAACACCGGGGAGCTGTTTTTT
CASSASAGNTGELFF
>TRBV5-1|TRBJ2-1|many|-
TGCGCCAGCAGCTCCCCGCTGGATAGCTCCTACAATGAGCAGTTCTTC
CASSSPLDSSYNEQFF
>TRBV11-2|TRBJ2-7|many|TRBD2
TGTGCCAGCAGCTTAGCCGGGACTAGCGGAAACTACGAGCAGTACTTC
CASSLAGTSGNYEQYF
>TRBV28|TRBJ2-6|-|-
TGTGCCAGCAGTCTTAAGGGCCGTCCTGGGGCCAACGTCCTGACTTTC
CASSLKGRPGANVLTF
>TRBV20-1|TRBJ2-7|few|-
TGCAGTGCTACCGACTACAACTACGAGCAGTACTTC
CSATDYNYEQYF
>TRBV12-3/TRBV12-4|TRBJ2-3|many|TRBD2
TGTGCCAGCAATTTACTAGCGATCCCAGATACGCAGTATTTT
CASNLLAIPDTQYF
>TRBV18|TRBJ1-5|many|-
TGTGCCAGCTCACCAAATCAGGGGCCTCAGCCCCAGCATTTT
CASSPNQGPQPQHF
>TRBV5-1|TRBJ2-7|few|-
TGCGCCAGCAGCGGACGAGTCCAGAGCTCCTACGAGCAGTACTTC
CASSGRVQSSYEQYF